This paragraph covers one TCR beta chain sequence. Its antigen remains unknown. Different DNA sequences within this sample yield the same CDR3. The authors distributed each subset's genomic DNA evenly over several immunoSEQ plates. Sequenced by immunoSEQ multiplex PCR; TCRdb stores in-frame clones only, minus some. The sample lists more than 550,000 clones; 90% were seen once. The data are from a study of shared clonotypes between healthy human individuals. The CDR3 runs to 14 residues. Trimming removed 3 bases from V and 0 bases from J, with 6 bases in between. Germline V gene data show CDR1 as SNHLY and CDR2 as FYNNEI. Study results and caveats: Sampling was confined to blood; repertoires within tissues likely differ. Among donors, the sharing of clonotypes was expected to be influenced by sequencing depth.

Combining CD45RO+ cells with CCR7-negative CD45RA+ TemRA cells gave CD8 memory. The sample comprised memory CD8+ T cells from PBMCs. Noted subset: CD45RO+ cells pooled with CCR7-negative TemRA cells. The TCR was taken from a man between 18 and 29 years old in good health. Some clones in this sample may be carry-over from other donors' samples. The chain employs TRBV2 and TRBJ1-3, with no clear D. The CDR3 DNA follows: TGTGCCAGCAGTGAGGATAGCTCTGGAAACACCATATATTTT. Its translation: CASSEDSSGNTIYF.